This section outlines one T cell receptor (beta chain) sequence together with its context. Some clones are missing from TCRdb's copy, which holds only in-frame ones; the method was immunoSEQ multiplex PCR. In the table there are 600,000 or so clones, around 87% of which are singletons. This record belongs to a study of shared T cell receptors in the human thymus. Germline V gene sequence: CDR1 SGHNT, CDR2 YYREEE (reference sequence). The CDR3 has 15 residues. Trimming shortened V by 4 bases and J by 4 bases, and 17 bases separated the two germline ends. These data also featured in a second study, about human thymus T cells. That publication notes: Finnish infants who were healthy and having corrective surgery for congenital heart defects made up the donors.

The TCR originated in a boy under two years old with a congenital heart defect. The specimen sequenced was thymocytes. The chain links TRBV5-4 to TRBJ1-1; possible D gene TRBD1, 5 bases. DNA of the CDR3: TGTGCCAGCAGCGGAGGGGCTCCCGGGAGCACTGAAGCTTTCTTT. It translates to CASSGGAPGSTEAFF.